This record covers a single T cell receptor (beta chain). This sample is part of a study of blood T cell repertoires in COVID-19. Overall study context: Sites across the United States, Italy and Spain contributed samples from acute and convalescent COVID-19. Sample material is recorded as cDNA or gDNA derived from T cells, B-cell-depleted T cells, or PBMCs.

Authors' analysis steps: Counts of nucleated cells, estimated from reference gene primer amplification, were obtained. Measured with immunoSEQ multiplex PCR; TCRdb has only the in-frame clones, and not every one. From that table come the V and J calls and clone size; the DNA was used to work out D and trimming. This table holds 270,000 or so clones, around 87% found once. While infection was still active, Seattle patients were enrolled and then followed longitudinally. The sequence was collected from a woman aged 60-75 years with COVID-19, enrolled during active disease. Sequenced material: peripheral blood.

The CDR3 nucleotides read TGTGCCAGTAGTATAGCGCGTCAGGGTCAGCCCCAGCATTTT. Translated: CASSIARQGQPQHF. The chain recombines TRBV19 with TRBJ1-5; D perhaps matches TRBD1 (5 bases). The CDR3 is made up of 14 amino acids. V gave up 1 base and J gave up 6 bases, with 10 bases separating them. Germline V gene sequence: CDR1 LNHDA, CDR2 SQIVND (reference sequence).